Below are 3 T cell receptor beta chains sequenced from a single sample in a study of blood T cells in healthy people across ages. A second PCR of about 6 to 11 cycles used a sample-barcoded 5' primer and a J-beta primer mix. TCRdb passed the 5' RACE reads through MiXCR, listing each CDR3 protein once. The sample lists 1.5 million to 2 million distinct CDR3 sequences, around 42% seen once, with about 21% in the top ten. The source material was blood. The receptors here all came from a human donor in good health.

This clonotype has more than one count but fewer than ten. The chain employs TRBV20-1 and TRBJ2-7; D ambiguous. V was clipped by 2 bases and J by 2 bases, with 7 bases between them. CDR3 length equals 12 residues. In germline, CDR1 is DFQATT, CDR2 SNEGSKA (reference sequence). This CDR3 is CSARSGAYEQYF. CDR3 nucleotides: TGCAGTGCTAGATCTGGAGCCTACGAGCAGTACTTC.

The chain uses TRBV3-1 and TRBJ2-1; unclear D gene. CDR1 is LGHDT, CDR2 YNNKEL, per germline (reference sequence). Trimming left V 4 bases short and J 6 bases short, with 25 bases between. This CDR3 comprises 18 residues. The CDR3 coding sequence is TGTGCCAGCAGCCGAGACCCGGTTGTAGGTAGCAAATCCAATGAGCAGTTCTTC. Protein product: CASSRDPVVGSKSNEQFF.

This chain connects TRBV20-1 to TRBJ2-5; tentatively, D is TRBD1 (5 bases). The ends were cut back, 6 bases at V and 2 bases at J, with 10 bases in the middle. The length of the CDR3 is 12 residues. Per the germline V gene, CDR1 is DFQATT and CDR2 is SNEGSKA (reference sequence). CDR3 sequence (DNA): TGCAGTGCCAAACAGGAACAAGAGACCCAGTACTTC. This translates into CSAKQEQETQYF.